This T cell receptor (beta chain) was documented in a study of shared clonotypes between healthy human individuals. The authors ran the assay at deep level. When replicate PCRs were run on sorted subsets, they used roughly 0.2 ug DNA, some 33,000 T cell genomes. Produced via immunoSEQ multiplex PCR; TCRdb's table is partial and in-frame only. Found here are some 2,500,000 clones, 80% to 95% of them singletons; the top ten hold roughly 0.36%. This CDR3 is built from 14 residues. Germline lookup yields CDR1 SGHRS and CDR2 YFSETQ. After removal of 4 bases from V and 6 bases from J, the junction contained 7 bases not matched to a gene. In regard to this clone: The sample holds other DNA sequences that translate to the same CDR3.

Specimen: naive CD4+ T cells from PBMCs. Subset here: CD45RA+ positively selected. V gene TRBV5-1 combines with J gene TRBJ1-5; 7 bases agree with TRBD1. The receptor's source is a man younger than 35 in good health. Some clones in this sample may be carry-over from other donors' samples. In DNA form, the CDR3 reads TGCGCCAGCAGCCCTGACAGGGCAGGTCAGCCCCAGCATTTT. Its protein product is CASSPDRAGQPQHF. Full variable domain (rest looked up from reference TRBV5-1 and TRBJ1-5): KAGVTQTPRYLIKTRGQQVTLSCSPISGHRSVSWYQQTPGQGLQFLFEYFSETQRNKGNFPGRFSGRQFSNSRSEMNVSTLELGDSALYLCASSPDRAGQPQHFGDGTRLSIL.